A single sample is the source of the 12 T cell receptor beta chains below, sequenced in a study of human T cells and chemical hapten exposure. Time point given: pre-sensitization, week 0. Treatment defined: therapeutic diphenylcyclopropenone sensitization with weekly scalp DPC. One entry per CDR3 protein, called by TCRdb with MiXCR from the RACE reads. The sample includes more than 250,000 distinct CDR3 sequences, about 8.1% of them seen just once. The material was whole blood, obtained in connection with sensitization to the hapten diphenylcyclopropenone (DPC). The origin of the receptors is a woman aged 40-49 years with alopecia areata. Some clones in this sample may be carry-over from other donors' samples.

The V gene is TRBV27, the J gene TRBJ1-2; 7 bases are shared with TRBD1. The CDR3 covers 15 residues. V shed 3 bases and J 1 base; nucleotides not matched to a gene: 5. Germline V lookup: CDR1 MNHEY, CDR2 SMNVEV (reference sequence). DNA for the CDR3: TGTGCCAGCAGTTTCCGACAGGGCCTTAACTATGGCTACACCTTC. This codes for CASSFRQGLNYGYTF.

This rearrangement joins TRBV28 to TRBJ1-4; maybe TRBD1 (5 bases). Trimming removed 6 bases at V and 0 bases at J, with 11 bases between. CDR1 MDHEN and CDR2 SYDVKM come from the germline V gene. This CDR3 has 15 residues. CDR3 bases: TGTGCCAGCAGAACAGGACAAGCAACTAATGAAAAACTGTTTTTT. Protein: CASRTGQATNEKLFF.

This clonotype was observed a few times. The chain is built from TRBV2 and TRBJ1-6; D is unresolved. The CDR3 covers 12 residues. Trimming took off 5 bases at V and 14 bases at J, with 13 bases between the two ends. Germline values: CDR1 SNHLY, CDR2 FYNNEI. The CDR3 loop reads CASSQSGLTLHF. DNA for the CDR3: TGTGCCAGCAGTCAGTCCGGTCTAACCCTCCACTTT.

In this sample, this clonotype turned up a few times. The chain has TRBV3-1 and TRBJ2-5; unclear D gene. V was pared by 7 bases and J by 1 base, with 16 bases between. CDR1 is LGHDT, CDR2 YNNKEL, per germline (reference sequence). This CDR3 has 15 residues. The CDR3 spells CASMSSSRIQETQYF. DNA for the CDR3: TGTGCCAGCATGAGCTCATCCCGGATCCAAGAGACCCAGTACTTC.

For the CDR3, the DNA is TGCGCCAGCAGCTTAGGTGGTGATCCCGGGGGCACCCAGTACTTC. This encodes CASSLGGDPGGTQYF. The chain uses TRBV5-1 and TRBJ2-5; D might be TRBD1 or TRBD2, each matching 6 bases. This CDR3 is built from 15 residues. V was shortened by 2 bases and J by 8 bases, with 19 bases between the two germline ends. Germline CDR1 and CDR2: SGHRS and YFSETQ.

The rearrangement joins TRBV6-5 to TRBJ1-1; TRBD1 might be the D (6 bases). V shed 7 bases and J shed 1 base, with 13 bases lying between them. CDR1 and CDR2 (germline): MNHEY, SVGAGI. CDR3 length: 14 residues. The CDR3 nucleotides are TGTGCCAGCACCAACGGGGGGCGGAACACTGAAGCTTTCTTT. Translating gives CASTNGGRNTEAFF.

The chain employs TRBV6-2 or TRBV6-3 and TRBJ2-5; the D call may be TRBD1 or TRBD2 (5 bases each). CDR3 length: 14 residues. Germline V gives CDR1 MNHEY, CDR2 SVGEGT. Between the trimmed V and J ends, which lost 6 bases and 1 base, there was a span of 12 bases. In DNA, the CDR3 is TGTGCCAGCAGCCGGGGCCCATTCCAAGAGACCCAGTACTTC. Its protein is CASSRGPFQETQYF.

This clonotype was seen only a few times. The chain joins TRBV27 to TRBJ2-7; 7 bases agree with TRBD2. V lost 3 bases to trimming and J lost 3 bases; unmatched junction nucleotides: 2. Germline V gene sequence: CDR1 MNHEY, CDR2 SMNVEV (reference sequence). The CDR3 has 13 amino acids. CDR3 sequence: CASSFAGVYEQYF. CDR3 coding DNA: TGTGCCAGCAGTTTCGCGGGGGTCTACGAGCAGTACTTC.

The sample holds many counts of this clonotype. The rearrangement links TRBV20-1 to TRBJ2-5; the match to TRBD2 covers 7 bases. The germline V gene encodes CDR1 DFQATT and CDR2 SNEGSKA (reference sequence). This CDR3 spans 15 amino acids. V lost 8 bases to trimming and J lost 2 bases; unmatched junction nucleotides: 14. CDR3 coding DNA: TGCAGTTCCTCGGGGAAGCGGGGCCAACAAGAGACCCAGTACTTC. It specifies CSSSGKRGQQETQYF.

CDR3 nucleotides: TGTGCCAGCAGTTTAATTACAGGGGGAATTTTCCCCTACGAGCAGTACTTC. Its translation is CASSLITGGIFPYEQYF. This chain uses TRBV28 with TRBJ2-7; 8 bases align to TRBD1. Per the germline V gene, CDR1 is MDHEN and CDR2 is SYDVKM. V shed 2 bases and J 2 bases; nucleotides not matched to a gene: 11. CDR3 size: 17 residues.

This clonotype has only a few counts. For the CDR3, the DNA is TGTGCCAGCAGCGTAGGACGACTAGCGGGAGGGCCAACCTACAATGAGCAGTTCTTC. Amino acid sequence: CASSVGRLAGGPTYNEQFF. V is TRBV9 and J is TRBJ2-1; TRBD2 agrees at 14 bases. Germline V gene sequence: CDR1 SGDLS, CDR2 YYNGEE. V gave up 0 bases and J gave up 2 bases; unmatched junction bases: 7. This CDR3 is built from 19 residues.

The table lists this clonotype with many counts. This sequence joins TRBV6-5 and TRBJ1-1; D not resolved. V was trimmed by 2 bases and J by 8 bases, leaving 9 bases between them. Looked up from germline, CDR1 is MNHEY and CDR2 is SVGAGI. CDR3 length: 12 residues. The chain's CDR3 is CASSYHGREAFF. The DNA of the CDR3 is TGTGCCAGCAGTTACCACGGCCGGGAAGCTTTCTTT.